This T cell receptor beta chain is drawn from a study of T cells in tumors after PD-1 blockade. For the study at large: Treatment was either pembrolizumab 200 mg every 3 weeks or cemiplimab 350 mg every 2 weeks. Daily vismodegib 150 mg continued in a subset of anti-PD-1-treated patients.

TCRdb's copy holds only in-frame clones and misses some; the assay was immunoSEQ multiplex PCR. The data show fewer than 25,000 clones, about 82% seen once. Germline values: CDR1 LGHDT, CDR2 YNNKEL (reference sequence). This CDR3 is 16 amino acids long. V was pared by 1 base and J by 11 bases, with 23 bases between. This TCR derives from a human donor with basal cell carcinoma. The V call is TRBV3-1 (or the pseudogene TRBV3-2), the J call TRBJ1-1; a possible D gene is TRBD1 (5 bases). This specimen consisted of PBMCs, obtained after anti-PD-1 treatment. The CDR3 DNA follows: TGTGCCAGCAGCCAAGTTGGGAGATCTTCTCCCGAGGGGGCTTTCTTT. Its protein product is CASSQVGRSSPEGAFF.